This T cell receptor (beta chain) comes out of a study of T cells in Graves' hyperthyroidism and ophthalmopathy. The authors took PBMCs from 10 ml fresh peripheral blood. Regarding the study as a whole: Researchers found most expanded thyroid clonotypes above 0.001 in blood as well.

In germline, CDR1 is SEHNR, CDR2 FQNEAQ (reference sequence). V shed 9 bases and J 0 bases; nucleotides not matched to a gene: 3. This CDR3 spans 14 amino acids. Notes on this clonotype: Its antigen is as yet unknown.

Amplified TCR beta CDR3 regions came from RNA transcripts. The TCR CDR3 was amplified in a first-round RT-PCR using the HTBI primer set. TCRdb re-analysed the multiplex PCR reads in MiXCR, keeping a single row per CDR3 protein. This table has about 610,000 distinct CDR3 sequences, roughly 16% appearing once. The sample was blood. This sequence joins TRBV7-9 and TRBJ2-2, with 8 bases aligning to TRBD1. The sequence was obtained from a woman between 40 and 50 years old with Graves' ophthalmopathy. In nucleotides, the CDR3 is TGTGCCAGACAGGGGGAGACGAACACCGGGGAGCTGTTTTTT. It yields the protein CARQGETNTGELFF.